These 15 T cell receptor beta chains were sequenced from one sample in a study of T cell repertoires in cytomegalovirus infection. TCRdb reprocessed the reads with MiXCR, giving one entry per CDR3 protein. The sample lists a few hundred thousand distinct CDR3 sequences; approximately 9.5% were seen once. The material sequenced was PBMCs. These receptors all come from a human donor in good health (CMV status not recorded). Some clones in this sample may be carry-over from other donors' samples.

The gene calls are TRBV10-2 and TRBJ2-7; perhaps TRBD2 as D (7 bases). CDR1 WSHSY and CDR2 SAAADI come from the germline V gene. Trimming removed 2 bases at V and 2 bases at J, with 16 bases between. CDR3 length: 16 amino acids. Here the CDR3 reads CASSEVRRGPTYEQYF. CDR3 in DNA: TGCGCCAGCAGTGAGGTCAGGCGGGGGCCAACCTACGAGCAGTACTTC.

In its sample, this clonotype was seen many times. The chain employs TRBV7-2 and TRBJ1-5; D possibly corresponds to TRBD1 (6 bases). The CDR3 runs 15 residues. Between the trimmed V and J ends, which lost 1 base and 5 bases, there was a span of 12 bases. Germline assignment: CDR1 SGHTA and CDR2 FQGNSA. CDR3 protein: CASSLEVAGDQPQHF. The CDR3 coding sequence is TGTGCCAGCAGCTTAGAAGTTGCAGGGGATCAGCCCCAGCATTTT.

The gene calls are TRBV6-2 or TRBV6-3 and TRBJ2-1, with 8 bases matching TRBD2. The CDR3 spans 15 residues. Germline CDR1 MNHEY, CDR2 SVGEGT. Trimming removed 2 bases from V and 7 bases from J; junction bases left unmatched: 7. In DNA, the CDR3 is TGTGCCAGCAGTTACGTGGCGGGGGGTCTGAATGAGCAGTTCTTC. This translates into CASSYVAGGLNEQFF.

V gene TRBV18 combines with J gene TRBJ1-1, with no clear D. In germline, CDR1 is KGHSH, CDR2 LQKENI. The CDR3 covers 16 residues. V was pared by 1 base and J by 10 bases, with 22 bases between. CDR3 DNA sequence: TGTGCCAGCTCACCACGGGAAGGGTATATGTCTGAAGGAGCTTTCTTT. Protein: CASSPREGYMSEGAFF.

This clonotype occurred many times. The V call is TRBV7-8, the J call TRBJ1-5; tentatively, D is TRBD1 (6 bases). CDR1 is SGHVS and CDR2 is FQNEAQ in the germline V gene. With 0 bases removed from V and 5 bases from J, the gap between germline ends came to 11 bases. CDR3 length: 15 residues. The DNA for the CDR3 is TGTGCCAGCAGCTTAGCCAGGGGTCCGTATCAGCCCCAGCATTTT. As protein: CASSLARGPYQPQHF.

This clonotype was found a few times. The V gene is TRBV7-4, the J gene TRBJ2-2; 8 nucleotides align to TRBD1. Germline lookup yields CDR1 SGHVT and CDR2 SQSDAQ. The length of the CDR3 is 16 residues. V gave up 5 bases and J gave up 0 bases; unmatched junction bases: 5. In DNA, the CDR3 is TGTGCCAGCAGCCCATGGGACAGGCCGAACACCGGGGAGCTGTTTTTT. Translating gives CASSPWDRPNTGELFF.

Ten or more counts support this clonotype. This chain uses TRBV7-2 with TRBJ2-3, with TRBD2 matching over 12 bases. Germline CDR1 is SGHTA and CDR2 is FQGNSA. The CDR3 is made up of 17 amino acids. V lost 5 bases to trimming and J lost 6 bases; unmatched junction nucleotides: 12. CDR3 in DNA: TGTGCCAGCAGCGCCGATCTAGCGGGAGGGCGTCGGGATACGCAGTATTTT. Residues: CASSADLAGGRRDTQYF.

This clonotype was recorded at least ten times. The rearrangement uses TRBV10-3 and TRBJ2-1; TRBD2 matches 12 bases. This CDR3 region has 14 residues. The V and J ends lost 6 bases and 7 bases, in that order; junction bases with no gene match: 4. In germline, CDR1 is ENHRY, CDR2 SYGVKD. The CDR3 spells CAIRPGTSGNEQFF. DNA of the CDR3: TGTGCCATCAGGCCGGGGACTAGCGGGAATGAGCAGTTCTTC.

This clonotype came up many times. The chain combines TRBV7-2 with TRBJ1-2, with D perhaps TRBD1 (6 bases). The CDR3 runs to 16 residues. CDR1 is SGHTA, CDR2 FQGNSA, per germline. V lost 1 base, J lost 0 bases, and 12 bases lay in between. CDR3 region: CASSLGGAEANYGYTF. Here the CDR3 DNA reads TGTGCCAGCAGCTTAGGGGGGGCGGAAGCTAACTATGGCTACACCTTC.

The sample holds a few counts of this clonotype. This chain connects TRBV11-2 to TRBJ2-1, with D perhaps matching TRBD2 (6 bases). Germline CDR1 and CDR2: SGHAT and FQNNGV. The V and J ends lost 7 bases and 0 bases respectively, with 13 bases between them. This CDR3 comprises 15 residues. CDR3 region: CASTPLRGSYNEQFF. DNA for the CDR3: TGTGCCAGCACCCCATTGCGGGGCTCCTACAATGAGCAGTTCTTC.

V gene TRBV7-2 combines with J gene TRBJ1-2, with D unresolved. V lost 4 bases and J lost 2, with 20 bases in between. CDR1 and CDR2 from the germline V gene are SGHTA and FQGNSA. The CDR3 consists of 17 residues. The CDR3 is CASSSPSRRGKNYGYTF. CDR3 coding DNA: TGTGCCAGCAGCTCCCCAAGCAGAAGAGGGAAAAACTATGGCTACACCTTC.

This clonotype came up many times. The gene calls are TRBV29-1 and TRBJ1-1, with D maybe TRBD1 (6 bases). The CDR3 has 15 amino acids. Germline V gene sequence: CDR1 SQVTM, CDR2 ANQGSEA. V was trimmed by 5 bases and J by 1 base, leaving 17 bases between them. CDR3 sequence reads: CSVRTGIAGNTEAFF. The DNA for the CDR3 is TGCAGCGTTCGAACAGGGATAGCCGGGAACACTGAAGCTTTCTTT.

This clonotype was counted a few times. The V and J genes are TRBV27 and TRBJ2-7, with 9 nucleotides matching TRBD1. In germline, CDR1 is MNHEY, CDR2 SMNVEV (reference sequence). The CDR3 extends over 15 amino acids. Losses at the gene ends were 6 bases for V and 10 bases for J; bases not matched to a gene: 16. CDR3 amino acids: CASSLSGTGMLEQYF. DNA of the CDR3: TGTGCCAGCAGCCTATCCGGGACAGGGATGTTAGAACAGTACTTC.

The chain uses TRBV6-4 and TRBJ1-1, with D unclear. This CDR3 is 13 amino acids long. Trimming took off 3 bases at V and 4 bases at J, with 9 bases between the two ends. Germline loops: CDR1 MRHNA, CDR2 SNTAGT. The CDR3 protein is CASSEEKGTEAFF. Written as DNA, the CDR3 is TGTGCCAGCAGTGAGGAGAAAGGCACTGAAGCTTTCTTT.

The chain links TRBV7-8 to TRBJ2-5; D is possibly TRBD2 (5 bases). With 0 bases removed from V and 4 bases from J, the gap between germline ends came to 15 bases. The CDR3 contains 16 residues. Germline V gene data show CDR1 as SGHVS and CDR2 as FQNEAQ. CDR3 nucleotide sequence: TGTGCCAGCAGCTTAGCGTCCAGGACTCCGATAGAGACCCAGTACTTC. Amino acids: CASSLASRTPIETQYF.